This is a list of T cell receptor beta chains from one sample in a study of T cells in Graves' hyperthyroidism and ophthalmopathy. In TCRdb, the multiplex PCR reads were re-called with MiXCR into one record per CDR3 protein. The sample lists under 450,000 distinct CDR3 sequences; approximately 15% were seen once. The sequencing input was blood. These receptors came from a man aged 25 to 45 with Graves' hyperthyroidism that later progressed to Graves' ophthalmopathy. Both conserved end residues are trimmed from each CDR3. Clone size is stated in some rows and not others, as once, few, many or a class when expanded.

clone size: many
J gene: TRBJ2-1
V gene: TRBV2
CDR3 protein: ASSEAGVHNEQF

clone size: NA
J gene: TRBJ1-1
V gene: TRBV9
CDR3 protein: ASSAQGSNTEAF

clone size: NA
J gene: TRBJ2-7
V gene: TRBV13
CDR3 protein: ASSTPGQGARQY

clone size: many
J gene: TRBJ2-1
V gene: TRBV20-1
CDR3 protein: SARGRGGEQF

clone size: few
J gene: TRBJ2-1
V gene: TRBV19
CDR3 protein: ASSSTAYNEQF

clone size: NA
J gene: TRBJ2-3
V gene: TRBV5-6
CDR3 protein: ASSFTSGGALGTQY

clone size: NA
J gene: TRBJ1-2
V gene: TRBV20-1
CDR3 protein: SARDSGHGYT

clone size: few
J gene: TRBJ1-2
V gene: TRBV9
CDR3 protein: ASSVEDYYGYT

clone size: many
J gene: TRBJ1-2
V gene: TRBV27
CDR3 protein: ASSPYWEGHYGYT

clone size: few
J gene: TRBJ1-1
V gene: TRBV20-1
CDR3 protein: SASRVMDTEAF

clone size: many
J gene: TRBJ2-2
V gene: TRBV3-1
CDR3 protein: ASSQDQLAWGELF

clone size: many
J gene: TRBJ2-5
V gene: TRBV11-3
CDR3 protein: ASSSPVYLAGLQETQY

clone size: NA
J gene: TRBJ2-2
V gene: TRBV5-1
CDR3 protein: ASSSGTGDTGELF

clone size: many
J gene: TRBJ2-7
V gene: TRBV2
CDR3 protein: ASSDRGGQAPYEQY